A single sample gave rise to the 12 T cell receptor beta chains below, sequenced in a study of control samples from healthy donors and cancer patients. Data came from immunoSEQ multiplex PCR; TCRdb stores just in-frame clones and leaves some out. The sample shows 170,000 or so clones, 94% of them seen only once. The sequenced material came from blood. Source of these receptors: a young woman in good health.

The V and J genes are TRBV5-4 and TRBJ1-2; D gene unclear. CDR1 is SGHNT and CDR2 is YYREEE in the germline V gene (reference sequence). The CDR3 contains 14 residues. Trimming shortened V by 0 bases and J by 8 bases, and 14 bases separated the two germline ends. DNA of the CDR3: TGTGCCAGCAGCTTGGTGGAAAGTGCTTCCGGCTACACCTTC. Its translation is CASSLVESASGYTF.

The rearrangement uses TRBV3-1 (or the pseudogene TRBV3-2) and TRBJ2-4; D possibly matches TRBD1 or TRBD2 (5 bases each). Per the germline V gene, CDR1 is LGHDT and CDR2 is YNNKEL (reference sequence). V was clipped by 4 bases and J by 3 bases, with 28 bases between them. The length of the CDR3 is 20 residues. CDR3 residues: CASSLSGAIPTQSDKNIQYF. The CDR3 bases are TGTGCCAGCAGCCTTTCCGGGGCTATTCCAACTCAAAGTGACAAAAACATTCAGTACTTC.

This clone was detected once. The gene calls are TRBV4-2 and TRBJ2-3; no firm D call. The germline V and J ends were trimmed by 1 base and 2 bases, with 7 bases remaining between them. Germline CDR1 reads LGHNA; CDR2 reads YNFKEQ. The CDR3 extends over 14 amino acids. The CDR3 region has the DNA TGTGCCAGCAGCCAAGTAGGAATCACAGATACGCAGTATTTT. This sequence encodes CASSQVGITDTQYF.

This sequence joins TRBV19 and TRBJ1-1; tentatively, D is TRBD1 (6 bases). V dropped 5 bases and J dropped 6 bases, with 19 bases sitting between them. CDR3 length: 15 amino acids. In germline, CDR1 is LNHDA, CDR2 SQIVND (reference sequence). The CDR3 DNA reads TGTGCCAGTAGTTTCCAATACAGGGTTAAGGCTGAAGCTTTCTTT. Protein product: CASSFQYRVKAEAFF.

This rearrangement joins TRBV7-2 to TRBJ2-6; 10 nucleotides align to TRBD1. The CDR3 is made up of 18 amino acids. Germline CDR1 is SGHTA and CDR2 is FQGNSA. Trimming took 5 bases from V and 1 from J; bases not matched to a gene: 8. The CDR3 nucleotides read TGTGCCAGCAGCACCGGACAGGGGGGTTTTTCTGGGGCCAACGTCCTGACTTTC. Amino acids: CASSTGQGGFSGANVLTF. Full variable domain (rest looked up from reference TRBV7-2 and TRBJ2-6): GAGVSQSPSNKVTEKGKDVELRCDPISGHTALYWYRQSLGQGLEFLIYFQGNSAPDKSGLPSDRFSAERTGGSVSTLTIQRTQQEDSAVYLCASSTGQGGFSGANVLTFGAGSRLTVL.

The chain recombines TRBV2 with TRBJ1-1; the match to TRBD1 covers 7 bases. The CDR3 is 14 residues long. The V and J ends lost 6 bases and 1 base, in that order; junction bases with no gene match: 5. Germline V gives CDR1 SNHLY, CDR2 FYNNEI. CDR3 loop: CASRIGTANTEAFF. The CDR3 DNA sequence: TGTGCCAGCAGGATCGGGACAGCGAACACTGAAGCTTTCTTT.

The chain carries TRBV5-1 and TRBJ1-1; 10 nucleotides match TRBD1. Germline loops: CDR1 SGHRS, CDR2 YFSETQ. The CDR3 loop spans 15 amino acids. Trimming removed 0 bases from V and 4 bases from J; junction bases left unmatched: 3. The CDR3 reads CASSLGGQGRTEAFF. CDR3 nucleotide sequence: TGCGCCAGCAGCTTGGGGGGACAGGGGCGCACTGAAGCTTTCTTT.

The chain recombines TRBV27 with TRBJ2-3, with TRBD2 matching 8 bases. CDR1 and CDR2 (germline): MNHEY, SMNVEV (reference sequence). With V trimmed by 5 bases and J by 0 bases, 4 bases remained unmatched. The CDR3 runs 15 residues. CDR3: CASSPTGGSTDTQYF. In DNA form, the CDR3 reads TGTGCCAGCAGTCCGACGGGGGGGAGCACAGATACGCAGTATTTT.

This chain connects TRBV6-5 to TRBJ2-5; 9 bases map to TRBD2. CDR1 and CDR2 (germline): MNHEY, SVGAGI. The CDR3 is 15 amino acids. J gave up 0 bases and V 5 bases, and 4 bases lay outside the gene matches. The CDR3 loop reads CASSQLAGYQETQYF. In nucleotides, the CDR3 is TGTGCCAGCAGTCAGCTAGCGGGGTACCAAGAGACCCAGTACTTC.

The chain uses TRBV5-1 and TRBJ1-2; D is perhaps TRBD1 (5 bases). This CDR3 spans 14 amino acids. Trimming left V 2 bases short and J 4 bases short, with 12 bases between. The germline gives CDR1 SGHRS, CDR2 YFSETQ. The CDR3 DNA follows: TGCGCCAGCAGCTTCGAAGGGGTCGCCTATGGCTACACCTTC. This gives the protein CASSFEGVAYGYTF. The full variable domain, rest sourced from reference TRBV5-1 and TRBJ1-2, is KAGVTQTPRYLIKTRGQQVTLSCSPISGHRSVSWYQQTPGQGLQFLFEYFSETQRNKGNFPGRFSGRQFSNSRSEMNVSTLELGDSALYLCASSFEGVAYGYTFGSGTRLTVV.

In nucleotides, the CDR3 is TGTGCCAGCAGCTTCGTGGGCTACAGGGGGAGCACCGGGGAGCTGTTTTTT. Its protein product is CASSFVGYRGSTGELFF. The chain uses TRBV11-3 and TRBJ2-2; 8 bases are shared with TRBD1. This CDR3 is 17 amino acids long. Germline CDR1 and CDR2: SGHNT and YENEEA. J was trimmed by 4 bases and V by 3 bases; bases with no gene match: 10.

The CDR3 sequence is CASSIGKNQPQHF. The CDR3, as DNA: TGTGCCAGTAGTATTGGCAAGAATCAGCCCCAGCATTTT. This chain joins TRBV19 and TRBJ1-5; D gene uncertain. The CDR3 covers 13 residues. V was trimmed by 3 bases and J by 4 bases, leaving 7 bases between them. Germline CDR1 and CDR2: LNHDA and SQIVND (reference sequence).